This entry concerns a single T cell receptor (beta chain). Its antigen remains unknown. Sequence at one end of the junction differs from germline and may be a read error. The authors made TCR beta cDNA from roughly 480 ng total RNA with a constant-region primer. Employing slightly modified ARM-PCR, three nested multiplex PCR rounds were run, and these gave rise to the TCR beta libraries. A C-beta reverse primer was combined with TRBV1-TRBV30 forward primers in the first two PCR rounds, and each round had approximately 9 cycles. Using its own MiXCR run on the multiplex PCR reads, TCRdb lists one record per CDR3 protein. Among around 56,000 distinct CDR3 sequences listed, 71% were seen once. The CDR3 runs 14 residues. CDR1 SGHNT and CDR2 YYREEE come from the germline V gene (reference sequence). This sample is part of a study of tumor-infiltrating lymphocytes in primary liver carcinoma. The study's findings and limits: Tumor tissue displayed a significantly greater top-250-clone fraction than blood (p = 0.039).

Bulk tissue was left unsorted, and RNA and DNA were co-extracted from approximately 20-30 mg of it. This TCR was sampled from a middle-aged man with primary liver carcinoma and hepatitis B virus infection. This chain uses TRBV5-4 with TRBJ2-7; possible D gene TRBD2, 6 bases. The sequenced material came from liver tumor tissue from sampling region 2. Described subset: tumor region T2, inferior pole. CDR3 region: CTSSLGLGTYEQYF. As DNA, the CDR3 is TGTACCAGCAGCTTGGGACTGGGAACTTACGAGCAGTACTTC.